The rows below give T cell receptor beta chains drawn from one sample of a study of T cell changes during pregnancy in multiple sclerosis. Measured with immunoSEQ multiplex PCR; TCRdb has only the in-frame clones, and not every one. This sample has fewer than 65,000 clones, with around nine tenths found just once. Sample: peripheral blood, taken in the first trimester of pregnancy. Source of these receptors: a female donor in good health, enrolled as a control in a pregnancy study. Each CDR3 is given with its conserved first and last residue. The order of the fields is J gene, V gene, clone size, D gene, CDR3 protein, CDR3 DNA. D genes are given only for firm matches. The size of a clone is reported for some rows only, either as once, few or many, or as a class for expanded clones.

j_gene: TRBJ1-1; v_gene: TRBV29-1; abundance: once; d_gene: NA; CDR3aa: CSVVGDFTEAFF; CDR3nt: TGCAGCGTTGTCGGAGACTTCACTGAAGCTTTCTTT
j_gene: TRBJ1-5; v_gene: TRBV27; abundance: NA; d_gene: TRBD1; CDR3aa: CASSRDRNQPQHF; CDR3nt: TGTGCCAGCAGTCGGGACAGGAATCAGCCCCAGCATTTT
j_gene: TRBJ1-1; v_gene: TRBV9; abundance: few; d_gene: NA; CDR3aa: CASSVTWGRDTEAFF; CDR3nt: TGTGCCAGCAGCGTAACATGGGGCAGGGACACTGAAGCTTTCTTT
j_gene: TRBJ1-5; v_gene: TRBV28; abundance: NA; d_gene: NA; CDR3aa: CASKRGGFNQPQHF; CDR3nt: TGTGCCAGCAAACGCGGCGGGTTCAATCAGCCCCAGCATTTT
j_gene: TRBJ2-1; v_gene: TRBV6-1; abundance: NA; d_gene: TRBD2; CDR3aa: CASSVHPSGYYNEQFF; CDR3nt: TGTGCCAGCAGTGTCCACCCTAGCGGGTATTACAATGAGCAGTTCTTC
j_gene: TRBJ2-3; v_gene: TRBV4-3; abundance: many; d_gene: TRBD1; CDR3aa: CASSQDRGQGADTQYF; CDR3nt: TGCGCCAGCAGCCAAGATCGCGGACAGGGGGCCGATACGCAGTATTTT
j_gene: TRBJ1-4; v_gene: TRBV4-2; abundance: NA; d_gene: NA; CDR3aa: CASSQRSTNENEKLFF; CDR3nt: TGTGCCAGCAGCCAACGTTCAACGAACGAGAATGAAAAACTGTTTTTT
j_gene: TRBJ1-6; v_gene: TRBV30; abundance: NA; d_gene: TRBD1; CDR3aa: CAWSVTGNNSPLHF; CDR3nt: TGTGCCTGGAGTGTGACAGGGAATAATTCACCCCTCCACTTT
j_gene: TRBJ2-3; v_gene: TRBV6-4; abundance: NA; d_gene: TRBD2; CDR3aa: CASSENGGGADTQYF; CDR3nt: TGTGCCAGCAGTGAAAACGGGGGGGGAGCAGATACGCAGTATTTT
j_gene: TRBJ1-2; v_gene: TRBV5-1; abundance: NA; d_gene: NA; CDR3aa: CASSLAPAATGLNYGYTF; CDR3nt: TGCGCCAGCAGCTTGGCCCCGGCCGCAACAGGTCTTAACTATGGCTACACCTTC
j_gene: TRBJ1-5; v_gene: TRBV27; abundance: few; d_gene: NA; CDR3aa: CASSLKQPQHF; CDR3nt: TGTGCCAGCAGTCTTAAACAGCCCCAGCATTTT
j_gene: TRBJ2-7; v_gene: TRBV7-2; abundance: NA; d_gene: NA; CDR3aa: CASTLGGSSYEQYF; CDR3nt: TGTGCCAGCACTCTGGGAGGTAGTTCCTACGAGCAGTACTTC
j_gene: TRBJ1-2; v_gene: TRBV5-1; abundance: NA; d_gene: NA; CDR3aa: CASSATEGDRYGYTF; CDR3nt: TGCGCCAGCAGCGCGACCGAGGGAGACCGGTATGGCTACACCTTC
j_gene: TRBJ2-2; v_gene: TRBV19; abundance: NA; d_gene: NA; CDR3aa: CASSIGGGELFF; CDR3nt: TGTGCCAGTAGTATCGGTGGCGGGGAGCTGTTTTTT
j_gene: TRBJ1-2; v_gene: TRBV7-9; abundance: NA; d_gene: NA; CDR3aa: CASTKEGLPSYGYTF; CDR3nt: TGTGCCAGCACCAAGGAGGGCCTACCCAGCTATGGCTACACCTTC
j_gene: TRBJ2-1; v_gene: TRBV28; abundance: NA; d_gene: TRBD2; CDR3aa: CASSLSSGSPYNEQFF; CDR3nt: TGTGCCAGCAGTTTGTCTAGCGGGAGCCCCTACAATGAGCAGTTCTTC